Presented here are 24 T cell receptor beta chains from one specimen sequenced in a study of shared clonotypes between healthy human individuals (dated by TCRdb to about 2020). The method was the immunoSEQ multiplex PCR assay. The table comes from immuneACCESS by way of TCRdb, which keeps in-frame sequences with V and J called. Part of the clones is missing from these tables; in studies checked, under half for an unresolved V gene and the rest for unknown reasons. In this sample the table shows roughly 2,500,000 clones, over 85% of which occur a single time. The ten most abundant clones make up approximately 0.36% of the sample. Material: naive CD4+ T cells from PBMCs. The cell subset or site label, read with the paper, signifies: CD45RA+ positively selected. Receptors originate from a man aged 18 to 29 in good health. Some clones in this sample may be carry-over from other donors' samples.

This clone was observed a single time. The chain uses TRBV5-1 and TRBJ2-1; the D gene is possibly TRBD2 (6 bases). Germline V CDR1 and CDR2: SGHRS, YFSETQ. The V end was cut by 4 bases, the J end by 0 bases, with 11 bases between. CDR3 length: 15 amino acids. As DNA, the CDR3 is TGCGCCAGCAGCCGGTTGGGGGGCTCCTACAATGAGCAGTTCTTC. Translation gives CASSRLGGSYNEQFF.

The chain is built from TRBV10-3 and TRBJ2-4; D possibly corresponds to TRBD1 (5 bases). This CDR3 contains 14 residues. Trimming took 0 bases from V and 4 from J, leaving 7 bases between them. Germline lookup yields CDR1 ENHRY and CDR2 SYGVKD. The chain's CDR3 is CAISESRQKNIQYF. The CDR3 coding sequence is TGTGCCATCAGTGAGTCGCGACAGAAAAACATTCAGTACTTC.

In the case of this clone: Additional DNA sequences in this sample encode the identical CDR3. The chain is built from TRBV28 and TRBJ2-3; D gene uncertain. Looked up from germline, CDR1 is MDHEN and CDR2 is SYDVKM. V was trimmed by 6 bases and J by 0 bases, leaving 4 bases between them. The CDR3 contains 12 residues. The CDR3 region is CASRGSTDTQYF. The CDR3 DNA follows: TGTGCCAGCAGGGGCAGCACAGATACGCAGTATTTT.

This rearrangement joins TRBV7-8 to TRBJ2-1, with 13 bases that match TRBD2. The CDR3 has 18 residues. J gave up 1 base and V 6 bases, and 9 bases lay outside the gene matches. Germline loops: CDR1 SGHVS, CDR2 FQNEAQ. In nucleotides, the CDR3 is TGTGCCAGCAGTCGGGTGAGACTAGCGGGAGGTTCCTACAATGAGCAGTTCTTC. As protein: CASSRVRLAGGSYNEQFF.

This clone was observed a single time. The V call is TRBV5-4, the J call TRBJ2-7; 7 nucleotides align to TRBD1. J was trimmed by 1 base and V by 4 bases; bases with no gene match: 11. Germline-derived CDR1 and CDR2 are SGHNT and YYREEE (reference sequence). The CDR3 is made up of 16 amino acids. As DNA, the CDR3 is TGTGCCAGCAGCCCTCCAAGACAGGGTAGATCCTACGAGCAGTACTTC. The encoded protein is CASSPPRQGRSYEQYF.

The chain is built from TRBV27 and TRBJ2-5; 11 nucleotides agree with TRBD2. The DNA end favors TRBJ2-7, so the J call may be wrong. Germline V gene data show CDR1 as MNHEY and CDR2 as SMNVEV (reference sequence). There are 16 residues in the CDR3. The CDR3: CASSSPHSGRAYEQYF. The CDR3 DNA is TGTGCCAGCAGTTCCCCGCATAGCGGGAGGGCCTACGAGCAGTACTTC.

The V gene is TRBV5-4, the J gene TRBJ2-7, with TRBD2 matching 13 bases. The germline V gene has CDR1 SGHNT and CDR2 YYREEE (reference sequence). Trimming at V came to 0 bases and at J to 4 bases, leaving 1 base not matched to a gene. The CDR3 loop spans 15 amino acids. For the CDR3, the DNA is TGTGCCAGCAGCTTGGGGACTAGCGGGGGTTACGAGCAGTACTTC. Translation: CASSLGTSGGYEQYF.

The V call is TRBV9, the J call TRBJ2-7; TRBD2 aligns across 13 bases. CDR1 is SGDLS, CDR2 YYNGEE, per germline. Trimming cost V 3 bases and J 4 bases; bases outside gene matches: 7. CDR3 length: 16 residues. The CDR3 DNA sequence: TGTGCCAGCAGCGCGTCCGGGACTAGCGGGATTTACGAGCAGTACTTC. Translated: CASSASGTSGIYEQYF.

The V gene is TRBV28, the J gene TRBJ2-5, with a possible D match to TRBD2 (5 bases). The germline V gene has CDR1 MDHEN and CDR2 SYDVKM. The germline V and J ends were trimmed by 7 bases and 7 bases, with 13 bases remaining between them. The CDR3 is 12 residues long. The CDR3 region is CASTDPGGTQYF. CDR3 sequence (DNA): TGTGCCAGCACCGACCCCGGAGGGACCCAGTACTTC.

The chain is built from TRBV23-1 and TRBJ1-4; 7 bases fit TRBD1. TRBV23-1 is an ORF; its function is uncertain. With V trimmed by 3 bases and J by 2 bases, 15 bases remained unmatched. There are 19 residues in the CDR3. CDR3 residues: CASSHKIGTALVTNEKLFF. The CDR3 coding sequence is TGCGCCAGCAGTCACAAGATCGGGACAGCCCTTGTGACTAATGAAAAACTGTTTTTT.

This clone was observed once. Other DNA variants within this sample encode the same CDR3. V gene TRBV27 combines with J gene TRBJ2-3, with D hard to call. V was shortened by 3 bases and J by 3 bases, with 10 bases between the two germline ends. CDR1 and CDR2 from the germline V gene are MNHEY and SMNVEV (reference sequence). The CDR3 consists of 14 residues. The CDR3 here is CASSFRGSTDTQYF. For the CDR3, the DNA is TGTGCCAGCAGTTTTCGAGGATCGACAGATACGCAGTATTTT.

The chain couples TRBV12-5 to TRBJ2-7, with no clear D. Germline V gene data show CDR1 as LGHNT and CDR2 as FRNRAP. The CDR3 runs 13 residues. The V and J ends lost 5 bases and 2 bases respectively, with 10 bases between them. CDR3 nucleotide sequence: TGTGCTAGTGGTCCCGACGGAGCCTACGAGCAGTACTTC. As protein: CASGPDGAYEQYF.

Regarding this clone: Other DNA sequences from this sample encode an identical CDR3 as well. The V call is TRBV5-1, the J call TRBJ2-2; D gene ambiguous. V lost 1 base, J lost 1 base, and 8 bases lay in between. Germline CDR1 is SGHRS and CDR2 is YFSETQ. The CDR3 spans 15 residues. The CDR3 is CASSLPAGNTGELFF. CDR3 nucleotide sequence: TGCGCCAGCAGCTTGCCGGCAGGGAACACCGGGGAGCTGTTTTTT.

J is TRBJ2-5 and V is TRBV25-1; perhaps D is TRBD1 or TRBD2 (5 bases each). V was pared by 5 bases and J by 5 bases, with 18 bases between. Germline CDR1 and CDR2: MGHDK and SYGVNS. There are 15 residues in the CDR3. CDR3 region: CASSLGRGLGETQYF. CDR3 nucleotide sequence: TGTGCCAGCAGTTTGGGGCGAGGGTTGGGGGAGACCCAGTACTTC.

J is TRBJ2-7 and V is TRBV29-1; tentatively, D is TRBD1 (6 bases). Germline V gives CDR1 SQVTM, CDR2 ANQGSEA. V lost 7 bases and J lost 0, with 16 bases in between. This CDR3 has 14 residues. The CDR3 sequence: CSAKRTASSYEQYF. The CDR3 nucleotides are TGCAGCGCTAAAAGGACAGCAAGCTCCTACGAGCAGTACTTC.

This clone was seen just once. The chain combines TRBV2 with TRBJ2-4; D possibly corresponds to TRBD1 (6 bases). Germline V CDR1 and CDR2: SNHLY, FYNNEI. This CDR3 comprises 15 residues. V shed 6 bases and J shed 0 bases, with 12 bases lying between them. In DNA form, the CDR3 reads TGTGCCAGCAGGCTACAGGGAATAGCCAAAAACATTCAGTACTTC. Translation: CASRLQGIAKNIQYF.

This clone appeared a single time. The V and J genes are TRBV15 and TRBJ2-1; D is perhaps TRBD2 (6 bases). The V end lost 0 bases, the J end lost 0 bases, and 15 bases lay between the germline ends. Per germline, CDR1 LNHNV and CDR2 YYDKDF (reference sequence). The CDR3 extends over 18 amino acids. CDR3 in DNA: TGTGCCACCAGCAGAGAGCGGGGTACGGGGAGCTCCTACAATGAGCAGTTCTTC. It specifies CATSRERGTGSSYNEQFF.

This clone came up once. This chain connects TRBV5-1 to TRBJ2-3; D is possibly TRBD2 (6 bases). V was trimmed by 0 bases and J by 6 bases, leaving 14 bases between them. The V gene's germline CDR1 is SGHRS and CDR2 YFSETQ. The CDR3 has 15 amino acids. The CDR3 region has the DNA TGCGCCAGCAGCTTGGCCGGCTTAGCGGATGATACGCAGTATTTT. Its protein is CASSLAGLADDTQYF. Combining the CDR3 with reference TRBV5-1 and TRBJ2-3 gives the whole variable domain KAGVTQTPRYLIKTRGQQVTLSCSPISGHRSVSWYQQTPGQGLQFLFEYFSETQRNKGNFPGRFSGRQFSNSRSEMNVSTLELGDSALYLCASSLAGLADDTQYFGPGTRLTVL.

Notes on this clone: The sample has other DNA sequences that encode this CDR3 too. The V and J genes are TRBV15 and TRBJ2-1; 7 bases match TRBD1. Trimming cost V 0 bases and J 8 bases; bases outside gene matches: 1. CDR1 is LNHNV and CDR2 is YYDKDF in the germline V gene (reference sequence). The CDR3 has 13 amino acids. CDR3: CATSREGGYEQFF. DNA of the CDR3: TGTGCCACCAGCAGAGAAGGGGGCTATGAGCAGTTCTTC.

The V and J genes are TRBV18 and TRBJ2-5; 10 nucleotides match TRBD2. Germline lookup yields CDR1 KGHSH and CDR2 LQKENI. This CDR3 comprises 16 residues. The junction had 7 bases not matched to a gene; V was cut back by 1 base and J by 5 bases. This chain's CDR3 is CASSPRTAGGPETQYF. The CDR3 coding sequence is TGTGCCAGCTCACCACGTACAGCGGGAGGGCCGGAGACCCAGTACTTC.

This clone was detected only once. The CDR3 loop is CASSPPKGGGPDTQYF. The CDR3 DNA follows: TGTGCCAGCAGCCCACCTAAGGGAGGCGGTCCAGATACGCAGTATTTT. The gene calls are TRBV7-9 and TRBJ2-3; D may be TRBD2 (6 bases). Trimming stripped 5 bases from V and 4 bases from J, with 19 bases between. The CDR3 spans 16 residues. Germline CDR1 SEHNR, CDR2 FQNEAQ (reference sequence).

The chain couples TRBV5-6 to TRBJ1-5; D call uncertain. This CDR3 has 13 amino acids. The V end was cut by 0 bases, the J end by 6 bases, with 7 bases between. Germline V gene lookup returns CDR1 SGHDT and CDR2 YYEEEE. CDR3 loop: CASSLGETQPQHF. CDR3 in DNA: TGTGCCAGCAGCTTGGGGGAGACTCAGCCCCAGCATTTT.

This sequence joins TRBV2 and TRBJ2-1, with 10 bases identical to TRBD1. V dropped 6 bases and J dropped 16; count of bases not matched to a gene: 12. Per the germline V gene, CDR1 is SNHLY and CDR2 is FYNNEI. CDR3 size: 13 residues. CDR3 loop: CASRARTGGEIFF. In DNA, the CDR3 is TGTGCCAGCAGAGCGAGGACAGGGGGTGAGATTTTCTTC.

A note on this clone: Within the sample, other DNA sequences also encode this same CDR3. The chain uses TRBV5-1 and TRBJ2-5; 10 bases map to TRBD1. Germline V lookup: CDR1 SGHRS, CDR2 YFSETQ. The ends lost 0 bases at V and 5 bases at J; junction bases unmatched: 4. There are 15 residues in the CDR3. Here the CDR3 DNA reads TGCGCCAGCAGCTTGGTGGGGACAGGGGAGGAGACCCAGTACTTC. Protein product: CASSLVGTGEETQYF.